The T cell receptor beta chain under discussion was sequenced for a study of T cell responses to AZD1222 COVID-19 vaccine (dated by TCRdb to the early 2020s). Regarding the research as a whole: TCR sequencing covered approximately 230 trial participants: approximately 200 given two doses of AZD1222 and approximately 26 given two doses of MenACWY control vaccine. Trial participants were enrolled by age into subgroups of 18-55, 56-69 and 70-plus years, and roughly 150, 30 and 60 TCR-sequenced participants, respectively, were included in these subgroups.

The sample's time point label, decoded: about 28 days (+/-7) after the second vaccine dose. AZD1222 recipients with second doses at about 4 weeks or about 12 weeks were pooled, because spike-specific TCR depth and breadth did not differ between schedules. Vaccinee samples came from UK trials COV001 and COV002, including a single-blind randomized controlled phase 2/3 trial of AZD1222 (ChAdOx1 nCoV-19) in healthy adults. For TCRbeta chain sequencing, PBMC samples were collected from trial participants at day 0 and at day 28 after the second dose. The CDR3 regions of human TCRbeta chains were analyzed by immunosequencing. As for how the authors treated the data: TCRs in the repertoires were compared against a reference library of SARS-CoV-2-specific TCRs that had been generated with the MIRA antigen-specificity platform. Breadth was defined as the fraction of unique TCRs that were SARS-CoV-2-associated, and depth was defined as the fraction of total T cells that were SARS-CoV-2-associated. Using the MIRA data, each spike-specific TCR was assigned both to the spike region to which the TCR was reactive and to a CD4 or CD8 class. Log10-transformed breadth and depth values were compared by one-way ANOVA with Sidak's multiple comparisons tests. Here the immuneACCESS table is served through TCRdb, limited to in-frame sequences with V and J called. Missing clones are a known gap in these copies; in checked studies unresolved V genes cover under half, and the rest lacks a known reason. V and J calls and clone size come straight from that table; D and trimming were deduced from the DNA. This sample lists approximately 150,000 clones; 80% to 95% were detected once. 1% to 1.5% of the sample is taken by the ten largest.

The CDR3 has 18 amino acids, counting the end cysteine and phenylalanine. Here the CDR3 DNA is all that survives: 54 bases in frame from base 1. CDR1 and CDR2, per the germline V gene, are MDHEN and SYDVKM. Here V drops 6 bases and J drops 1 base, and the junction holds 10 bases not matched to any gene. Findings and caveats that apply to the study as a whole: CD4 TCRs associated with the vaccine covered the entire spike protein, and the dominant responses were in regions 160-218 and 743-854. In the small 56-69-year group, the increase in depth fell short of significance, most likely because of low power. A significant rise in spike-specific TCR breadth and depth was observed after two AZD1222 doses relative to day 0 and relative to MenACWY recipients. Most participants were white British and females outnumbered males, and the authors suggested that clonal diversity may have been underestimated. No day 14 peak-response samples were available, so repertoires were characterized only after the peak T cell response. Conclusions about previously exposed vaccinees were limited because only six or seven AZD1222 recipients were SARS-CoV-2 seropositive at baseline. Epitopes outside the regions mutated in the B.1.351 and B.1.1.7 variants were reportedly recognized by nearly half of the unique spike-specific TCRs.

About this clone: Its antigen remains undetermined. Per-base qualities were not stored, and no clone one base away is much larger.

The rearrangement joined TRBV28 to TRBJ1-6, and TRBD1 matches 9 of the central bases. This sequence was found in an adult who received the AZD1222 COVID-19 vaccine. The sample here was peripheral blood, taken 28 days after the second AZD1222 dose. The CDR3 reads CASSPEGTGSSYNSPLHF. The sequence in DNA is TGTGCCAGCAGCCCGGAAGGGACAGGGAGTTCCTATAATTCACCCCTCCACTTT.